Given below is one T cell receptor beta chain in context. What it recognizes is unknown. This sample stems from a study of shared clonotypes between healthy human individuals. Points from the study as a whole: Naive subsets tended to show greater estimated richness than memory subsets.

Assay execution took place at the deep level. Only in-frame clones appear in the TCRdb table, and some are missing; sequencing was by immunoSEQ multiplex PCR. The sample contains some 2,000,000 clones, 85% to 95% of which appear only once. Per the germline V gene, CDR1 is MGHRA and CDR2 is YSYEKL. Trimming shortened V by 0 bases and J by 10 bases, and 7 bases separated the two germline ends. This CDR3 is built from 13 residues. The origin of this receptor is a man aged 18 to 30 in good health. The chain has TRBV4-1 and TRBJ1-6; D gene uncertain. Source material: naive CD4+ T cells sorted from blood. The sample's subset: CD45RA+ positively selected. The DNA for the CDR3 is TGCGCCAGCAGCCAAGATGTGGTATCACCCCTCCACTTT. It translates to CASSQDVVSPLHF.